This T cell receptor beta chain came from a study of blood T cell repertoires in COVID-19. The overall study: Researchers got acute and convalescent COVID-19 samples from the United States, Italy and Spain. T cells, B-cell-depleted T cells, or PBMCs supplied cDNA or gDNA.

In the original processing: Amplification with reference gene primers provided the estimates of nucleated cell counts. Sequencing was performed with immunoSEQ multiplex PCR; in TCRdb, only in-frame clones are kept and a portion is missing. Clonal size and the V and J genes are those of that table, whereas D and trimming came from the DNA. Of 200,000 to 250,000 clones listed, over 60% are singletons. This clone was seen once. The CDR3 has 15 amino acids. V was clipped by 0 bases and J by 5 bases, with 10 bases between them. CDR1 and CDR2 (germline): LGHDT, YNNKEL (reference sequence). The origin of this receptor is a woman aged 70 to 79 with acute or convalescent COVID-19. The sample was peripheral blood. V usage is TRBV3-1 (or the pseudogene TRBV3-2) and J usage is TRBJ1-4; unclear D gene. The CDR3 here is CASSQDRARNEKLFF. As DNA, the CDR3 is TGTGCCAGCAGCCAAGATCGCGCCCGCAATGAAAAACTGTTTTTT.